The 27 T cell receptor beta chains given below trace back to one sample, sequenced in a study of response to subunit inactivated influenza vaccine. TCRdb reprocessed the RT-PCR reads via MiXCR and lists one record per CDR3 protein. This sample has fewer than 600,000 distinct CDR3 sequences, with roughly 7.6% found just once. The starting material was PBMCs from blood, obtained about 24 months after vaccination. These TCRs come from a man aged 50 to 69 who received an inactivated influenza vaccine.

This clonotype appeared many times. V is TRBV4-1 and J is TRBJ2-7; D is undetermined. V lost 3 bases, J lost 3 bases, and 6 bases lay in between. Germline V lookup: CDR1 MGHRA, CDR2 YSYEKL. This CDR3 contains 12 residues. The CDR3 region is CASSHPFYEQYF. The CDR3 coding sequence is TGCGCCAGCAGCCATCCATTCTACGAGCAGTACTTC.

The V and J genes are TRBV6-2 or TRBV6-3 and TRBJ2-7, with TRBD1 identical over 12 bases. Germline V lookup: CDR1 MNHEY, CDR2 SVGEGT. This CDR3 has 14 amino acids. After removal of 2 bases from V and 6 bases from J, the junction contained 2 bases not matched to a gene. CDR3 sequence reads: CASSYGTGGAEQYF. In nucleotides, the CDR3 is TGTGCCAGCAGTTACGGGACAGGGGGCGCCGAGCAGTACTTC.

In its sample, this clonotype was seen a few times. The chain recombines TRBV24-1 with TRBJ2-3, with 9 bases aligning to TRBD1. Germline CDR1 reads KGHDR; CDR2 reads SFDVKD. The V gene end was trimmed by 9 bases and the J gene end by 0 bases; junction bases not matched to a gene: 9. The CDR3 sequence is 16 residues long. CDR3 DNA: TGTGCCACCTCGCTCGGACAGGGGATTAGCACAGATACGCAGTATTTT. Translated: CATSLGQGISTDTQYF.

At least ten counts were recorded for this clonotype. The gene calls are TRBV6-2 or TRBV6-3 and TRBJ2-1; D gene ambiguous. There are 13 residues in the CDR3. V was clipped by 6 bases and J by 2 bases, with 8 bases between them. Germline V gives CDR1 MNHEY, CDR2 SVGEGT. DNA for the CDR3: TGTGCCAGCAGGGACGGGCCCTACAATGAGCAGTTCTTC. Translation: CASRDGPYNEQFF.

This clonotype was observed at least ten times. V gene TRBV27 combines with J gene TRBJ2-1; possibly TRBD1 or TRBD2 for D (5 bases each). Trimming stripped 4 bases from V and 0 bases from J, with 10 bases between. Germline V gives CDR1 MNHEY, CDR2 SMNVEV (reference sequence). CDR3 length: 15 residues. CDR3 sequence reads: CASSSAGSSYNEQFF. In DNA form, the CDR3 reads TGTGCCAGCAGTTCCGCAGGGAGCTCCTACAATGAGCAGTTCTTC.

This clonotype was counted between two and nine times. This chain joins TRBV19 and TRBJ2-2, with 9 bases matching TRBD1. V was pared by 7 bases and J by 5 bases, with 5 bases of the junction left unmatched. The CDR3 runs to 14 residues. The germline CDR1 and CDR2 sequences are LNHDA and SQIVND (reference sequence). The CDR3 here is CASTGTGYTGELFF. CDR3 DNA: TGTGCCAGTACCGGGACAGGGTATACCGGGGAGCTGTTTTTT.

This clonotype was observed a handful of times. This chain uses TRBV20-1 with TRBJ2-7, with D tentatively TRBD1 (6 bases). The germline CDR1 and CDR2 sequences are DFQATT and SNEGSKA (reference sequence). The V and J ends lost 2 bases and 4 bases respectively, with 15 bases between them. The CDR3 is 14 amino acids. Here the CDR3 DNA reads TGCAGTGCTAGACACAGGGTACCCTCTTACGAGCAGTACTTC. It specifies CSARHRVPSYEQYF.

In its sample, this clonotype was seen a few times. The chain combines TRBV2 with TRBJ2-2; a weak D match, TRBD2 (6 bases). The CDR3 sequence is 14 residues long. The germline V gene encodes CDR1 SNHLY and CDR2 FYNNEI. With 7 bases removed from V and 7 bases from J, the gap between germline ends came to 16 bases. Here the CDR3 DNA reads TGTGCCAGCACCGACCTCCAAGCGGGCGGGGAGCTGTTTTTT. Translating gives CASTDLQAGGELFF.

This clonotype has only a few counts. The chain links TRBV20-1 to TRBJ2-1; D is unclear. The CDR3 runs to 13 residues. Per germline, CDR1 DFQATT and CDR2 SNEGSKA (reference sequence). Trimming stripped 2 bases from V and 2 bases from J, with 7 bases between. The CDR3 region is CSARWHPYNEQFF. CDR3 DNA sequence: TGCAGTGCTAGATGGCATCCCTACAATGAGCAGTTCTTC.

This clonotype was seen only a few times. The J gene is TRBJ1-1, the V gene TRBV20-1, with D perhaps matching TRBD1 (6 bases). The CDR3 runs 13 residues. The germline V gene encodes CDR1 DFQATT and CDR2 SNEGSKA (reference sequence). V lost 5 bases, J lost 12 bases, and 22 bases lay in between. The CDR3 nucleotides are TGCAGTGCTTTAGATCGTTTGGGGGGGCGACCTTTCTTT. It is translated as CSALDRLGGRPFF.

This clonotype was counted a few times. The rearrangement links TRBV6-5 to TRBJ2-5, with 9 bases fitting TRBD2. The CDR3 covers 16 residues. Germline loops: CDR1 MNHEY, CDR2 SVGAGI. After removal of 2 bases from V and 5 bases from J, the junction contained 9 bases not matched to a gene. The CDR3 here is CASSYQVAGDVETQYF. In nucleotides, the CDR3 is TGTGCCAGCAGTTACCAGGTAGCGGGAGATGTGGAGACCCAGTACTTC.

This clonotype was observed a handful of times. CDR3 coding DNA: TGTGCCAGCTTTGGACTAGCGCCTACCCAAAGCACAGATACGCAGTATTTT. Protein product: CASFGLAPTQSTDTQYF. This chain uses TRBV28 with TRBJ2-3; 9 nucleotides agree with TRBD2. J gave up 0 bases and V 8 bases, and 12 bases lay outside the gene matches. The CDR3 runs 17 residues. The germline gives CDR1 MDHEN, CDR2 SYDVKM.

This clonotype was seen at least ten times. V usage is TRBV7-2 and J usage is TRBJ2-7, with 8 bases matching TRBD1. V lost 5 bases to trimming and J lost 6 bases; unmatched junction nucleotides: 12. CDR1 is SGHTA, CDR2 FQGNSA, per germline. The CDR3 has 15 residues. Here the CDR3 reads CASSRRTGRSPEQYF. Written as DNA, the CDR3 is TGTGCCAGCAGCCGGAGGACAGGGAGATCTCCCGAGCAGTACTTC.

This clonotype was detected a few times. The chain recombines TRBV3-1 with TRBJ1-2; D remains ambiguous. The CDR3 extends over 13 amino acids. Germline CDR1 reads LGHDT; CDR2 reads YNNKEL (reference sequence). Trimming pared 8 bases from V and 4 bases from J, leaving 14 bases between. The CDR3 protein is CASQMGSGYGYTF. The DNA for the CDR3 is TGTGCCAGCCAGATGGGGTCCGGCTATGGCTACACCTTC. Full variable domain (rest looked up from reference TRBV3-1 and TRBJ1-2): DTAVSQTPKYLVTQMGNDKSIKCEQNLGHDTMYWYKQDSKKFLKIMFSYNNKELIINETVPNRFSPKSPDKAHLNLHINSLELGDSAVYFCASQMGSGYGYTFGSGTRLTVV.

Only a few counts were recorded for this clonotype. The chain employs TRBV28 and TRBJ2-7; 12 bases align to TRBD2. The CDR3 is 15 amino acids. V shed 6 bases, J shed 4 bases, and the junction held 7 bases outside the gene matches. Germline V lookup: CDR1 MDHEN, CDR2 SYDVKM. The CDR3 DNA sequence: TGTGCCAGCAGCCGACTAGCGGGAGTGAGATACGAGCAGTACTTC. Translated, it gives CASSRLAGVRYEQYF.

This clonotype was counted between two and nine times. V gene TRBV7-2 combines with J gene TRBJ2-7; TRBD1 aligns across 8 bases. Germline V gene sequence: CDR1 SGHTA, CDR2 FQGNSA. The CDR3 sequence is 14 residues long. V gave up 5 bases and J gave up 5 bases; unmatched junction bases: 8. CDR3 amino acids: CASSPWTGSDEQYF. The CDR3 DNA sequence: TGTGCCAGCAGCCCCTGGACAGGGAGCGACGAGCAGTACTTC.

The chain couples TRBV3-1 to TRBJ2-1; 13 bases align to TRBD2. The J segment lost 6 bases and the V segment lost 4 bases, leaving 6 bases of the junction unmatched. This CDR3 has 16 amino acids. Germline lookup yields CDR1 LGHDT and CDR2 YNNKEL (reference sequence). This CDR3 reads CASSPDRLAGGNEQFF. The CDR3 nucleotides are TGTGCCAGCAGCCCCGACCGACTAGCGGGAGGCAATGAGCAGTTCTTC.

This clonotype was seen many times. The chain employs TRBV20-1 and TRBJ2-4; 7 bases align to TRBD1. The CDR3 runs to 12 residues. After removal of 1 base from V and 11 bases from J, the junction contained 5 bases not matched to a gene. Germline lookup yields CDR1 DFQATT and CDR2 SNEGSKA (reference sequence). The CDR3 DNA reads TGCAGTGCTAGAGCACAGGGGTTTCTTCAGTACTTC. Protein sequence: CSARAQGFLQYF.

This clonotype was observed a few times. CDR3 bases: TGTGCCAGCAGTACGACAGGGTTTGGCTACGAGCAGTACTTC. Its translation: CASSTTGFGYEQYF. The chain carries TRBV27 and TRBJ2-7; the match to TRBD1 covers 7 bases. Germline V gives CDR1 MNHEY, CDR2 SMNVEV (reference sequence). This CDR3 has 14 amino acids. Trimming at V came to 5 bases and at J to 3 bases, leaving 7 bases not matched to a gene.

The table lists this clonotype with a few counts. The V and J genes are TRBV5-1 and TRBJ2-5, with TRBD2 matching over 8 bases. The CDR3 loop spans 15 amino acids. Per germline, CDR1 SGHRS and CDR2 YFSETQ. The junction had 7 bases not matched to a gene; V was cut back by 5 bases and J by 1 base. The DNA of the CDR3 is TGCGCCAGCAGGGGGTCGGGGGGGATCCAAGAGACCCAGTACTTC. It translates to CASRGSGGIQETQYF.

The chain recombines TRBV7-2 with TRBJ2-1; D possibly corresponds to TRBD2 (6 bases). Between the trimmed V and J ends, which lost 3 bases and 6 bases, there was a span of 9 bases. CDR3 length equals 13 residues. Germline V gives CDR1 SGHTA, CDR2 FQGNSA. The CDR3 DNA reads TGTGCCAGCAGCTTTGGCGGGATCAATGAGCAGTTCTTC. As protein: CASSFGGINEQFF.

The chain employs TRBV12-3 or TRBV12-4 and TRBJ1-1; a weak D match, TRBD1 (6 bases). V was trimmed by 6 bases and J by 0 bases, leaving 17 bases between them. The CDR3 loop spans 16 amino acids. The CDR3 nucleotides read TGTGCCAGCAGCAGCCGCCGGACAGTCATGAACACTGAAGCTTTCTTT. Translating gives CASSSRRTVMNTEAFF.

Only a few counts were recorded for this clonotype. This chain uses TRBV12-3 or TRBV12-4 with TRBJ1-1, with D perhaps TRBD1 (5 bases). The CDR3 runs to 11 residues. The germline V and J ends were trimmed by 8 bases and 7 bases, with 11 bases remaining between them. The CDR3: CASGWGYEAFF. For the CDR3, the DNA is TGTGCCAGCGGGTGGGGGTATGAAGCTTTCTTT.

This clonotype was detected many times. The CDR3: CASRTRTGETYNEQFF. In DNA, the CDR3 is TGTGCCAGCAGGACACGGACAGGGGAAACCTACAATGAGCAGTTCTTC. The rearrangement uses TRBV12-3 or TRBV12-4 and TRBJ2-1; 9 nucleotides match TRBD1. The CDR3 consists of 16 residues. The ends lost 6 bases at V and 2 bases at J; junction bases unmatched: 8.

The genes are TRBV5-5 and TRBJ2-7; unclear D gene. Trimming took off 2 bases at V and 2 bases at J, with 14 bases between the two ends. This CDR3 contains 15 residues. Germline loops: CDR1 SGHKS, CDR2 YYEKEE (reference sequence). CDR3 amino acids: CASSFLNVKAYEQYF. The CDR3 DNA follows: TGTGCCAGCAGCTTTCTAAACGTCAAGGCCTACGAGCAGTACTTC.

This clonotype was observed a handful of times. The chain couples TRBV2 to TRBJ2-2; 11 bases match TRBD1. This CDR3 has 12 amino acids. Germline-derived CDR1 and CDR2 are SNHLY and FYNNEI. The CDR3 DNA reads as TGTGGGGGACAGGGGGACACCGGGGAGCTGTTTTTT. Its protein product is CGGQGDTGELFF.

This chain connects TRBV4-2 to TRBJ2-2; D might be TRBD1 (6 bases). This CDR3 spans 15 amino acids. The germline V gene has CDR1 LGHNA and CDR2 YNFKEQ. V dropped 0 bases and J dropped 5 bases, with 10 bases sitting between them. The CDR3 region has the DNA TGTGCCAGCAGCCAAGAGGTCAGGGGAACCGGGGAGCTGTTTTTT. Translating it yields CASSQEVRGTGELFF.